The sequence of this TCR beta chain was determined in a study of blood T cell repertoires in COVID-19. The germline gives CDR1 MNHEY, CDR2 SVGAGI. The CDR3 extends over 11 amino acids. Trimming removed 11 bases from V and 7 bases from J, with 14 bases in between. Authors' methods: Reference gene primer amplification gave estimated nucleated cell counts. TCRdb keeps only in-frame clones here, not all; method: immunoSEQ multiplex PCR. That table gives V, J and clone size, and the DNA gave D and trimming. Among about 280,000 clones, approximately 91% were seen once, and the ten largest hold just under 9.5%.

This clonotype originated in a man aged 18 to 30 with active or convalescent COVID-19. Sequencing was carried out using peripheral blood. The chain links TRBV6-5 to TRBJ1-2; maybe TRBD1 (5 bases). CDR3 amino acids: CAARREGGYTF. For the CDR3, the DNA is TGTGCCGCCCGCAGGGAAGGTGGCTACACCTTC.